This T cell receptor beta chain was obtained from a study of identical twins. Study-wide points: With monozygotic twins, out-of-frame TCR alpha sharing exceeded what models estimated. Clonotypes of the beta chain that were abundant in cord blood carried fewer insertions (memory repertoires showed none). Findings came from cross-sectional statistics, without long-term follow-up of donors.

For this clonotype: Its target is not known.

Germline values: CDR1 SGHTA, CDR2 FQGNSA. This CDR3 comprises 17 residues. The V end was cut by 0 bases, the J end by 1 base, with 10 bases between. TCRdb itself ran the 5' RACE reads through MiXCR, one entry per CDR3 protein. Here the sample spans around 240,000 distinct CDR3 sequences, over 9.5% being singletons. The receptor comes from a man in his fifties or sixties in good health. Sequencing input: memory T cells sorted from blood. V gene TRBV7-2 combines with J gene TRBJ1-6; no clear D. The CDR3 here is CASSLAGRESYNSPLHF. The CDR3 DNA sequence: TGTGCCAGCAGCTTAGCAGGGCGGGAGTCCTATAATTCACCCCTCCACTTT.